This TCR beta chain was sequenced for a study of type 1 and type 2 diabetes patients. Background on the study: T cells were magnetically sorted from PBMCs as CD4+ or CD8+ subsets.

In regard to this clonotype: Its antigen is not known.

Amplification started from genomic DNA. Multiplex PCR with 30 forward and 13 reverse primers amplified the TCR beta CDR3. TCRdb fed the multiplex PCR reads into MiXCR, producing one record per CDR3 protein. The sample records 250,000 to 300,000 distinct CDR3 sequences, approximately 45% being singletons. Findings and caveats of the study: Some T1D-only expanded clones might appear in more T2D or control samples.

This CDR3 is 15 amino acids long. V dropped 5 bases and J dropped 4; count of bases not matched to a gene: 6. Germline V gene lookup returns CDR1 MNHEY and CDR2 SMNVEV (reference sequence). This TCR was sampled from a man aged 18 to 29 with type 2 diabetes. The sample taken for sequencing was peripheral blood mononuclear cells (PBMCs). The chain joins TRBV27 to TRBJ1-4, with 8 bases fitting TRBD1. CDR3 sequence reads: CASSPGQGNNEKLFF. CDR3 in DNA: TGTGCCAGCAGTCCAGGACAGGGAAATAATGAAAAACTGTTTTTT.